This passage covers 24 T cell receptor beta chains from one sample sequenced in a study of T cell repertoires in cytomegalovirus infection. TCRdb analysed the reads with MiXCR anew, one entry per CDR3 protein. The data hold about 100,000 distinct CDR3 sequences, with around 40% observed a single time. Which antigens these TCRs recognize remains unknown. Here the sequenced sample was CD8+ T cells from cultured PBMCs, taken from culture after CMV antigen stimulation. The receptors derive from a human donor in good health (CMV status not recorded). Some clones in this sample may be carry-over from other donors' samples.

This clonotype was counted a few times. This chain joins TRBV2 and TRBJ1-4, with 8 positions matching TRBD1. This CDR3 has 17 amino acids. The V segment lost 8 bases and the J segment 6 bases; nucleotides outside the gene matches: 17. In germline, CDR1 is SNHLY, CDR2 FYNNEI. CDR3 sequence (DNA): TGTGCCAGCGATTGGCCTATAAGACAGGGGAAGGATGAAAAACTGTTTTTT. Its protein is CASDWPIRQGKDEKLFF.

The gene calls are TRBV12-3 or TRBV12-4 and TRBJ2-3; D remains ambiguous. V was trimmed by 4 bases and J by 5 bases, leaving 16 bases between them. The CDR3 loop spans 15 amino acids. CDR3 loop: CASSSSHSRLDTQYF. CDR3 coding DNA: TGTGCCAGCAGTTCGTCGCACTCCCGTTTAGATACGCAGTATTTT.

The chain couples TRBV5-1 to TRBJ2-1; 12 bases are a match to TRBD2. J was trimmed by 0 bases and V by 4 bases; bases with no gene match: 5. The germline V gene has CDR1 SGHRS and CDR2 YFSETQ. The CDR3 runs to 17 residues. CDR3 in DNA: TGCGCCAGCAGCGGACTAGCGGGGCCCAGCTCCTACAATGAGCAGTTCTTC. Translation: CASSGLAGPSSYNEQFF.

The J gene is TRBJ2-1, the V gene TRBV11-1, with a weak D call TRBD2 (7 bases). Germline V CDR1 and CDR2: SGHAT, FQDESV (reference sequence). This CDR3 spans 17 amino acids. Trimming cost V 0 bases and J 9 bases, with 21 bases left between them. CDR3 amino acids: CASSLAGGPGKLGEQFF. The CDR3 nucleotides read TGTGCCAGCAGCTTAGCGGGGGGGCCGGGCAAGTTAGGTGAGCAGTTCTTC.

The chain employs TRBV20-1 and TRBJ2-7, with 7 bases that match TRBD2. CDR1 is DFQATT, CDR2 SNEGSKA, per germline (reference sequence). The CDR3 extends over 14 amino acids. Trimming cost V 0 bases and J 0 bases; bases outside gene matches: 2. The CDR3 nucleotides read TGCAGTGCTAGAGATAGGGACTACTCCTACGAGCAGTACTTC. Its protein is CSARDRDYSYEQYF.

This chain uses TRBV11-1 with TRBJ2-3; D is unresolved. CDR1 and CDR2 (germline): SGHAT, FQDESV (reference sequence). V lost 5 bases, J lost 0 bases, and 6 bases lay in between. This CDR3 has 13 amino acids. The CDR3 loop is CASSSVSTDTQYF. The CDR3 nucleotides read TGTGCCAGCAGCAGTGTGAGCACAGATACGCAGTATTTT.

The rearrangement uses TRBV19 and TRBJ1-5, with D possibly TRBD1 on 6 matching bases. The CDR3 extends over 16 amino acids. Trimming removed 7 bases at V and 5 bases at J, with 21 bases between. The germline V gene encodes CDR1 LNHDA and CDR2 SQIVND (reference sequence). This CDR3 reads CASTPLGDRTYQPQHF. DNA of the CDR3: TGTGCCAGTACTCCCCTGGGAGACAGGACTTATCAGCCCCAGCATTTT. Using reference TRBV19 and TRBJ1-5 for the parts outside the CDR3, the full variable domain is DGGITQSPKYLFRKEGQNVTLSCEQNLNHDAMYWYRQDPGQGLRLIYYSQIVNDFQKGDIAEGYSVSREKKESFPLTVTSAQKNPTAFYLCASTPLGDRTYQPQHFGDGTRLSIL.

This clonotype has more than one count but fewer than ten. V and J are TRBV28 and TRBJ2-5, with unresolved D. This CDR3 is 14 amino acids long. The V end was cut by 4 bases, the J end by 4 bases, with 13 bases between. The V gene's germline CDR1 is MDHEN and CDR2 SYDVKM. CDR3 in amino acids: CASSSSPVRETQYF. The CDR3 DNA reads TGTGCCAGCAGTTCCTCACCCGTAAGAGAGACCCAGTACTTC.

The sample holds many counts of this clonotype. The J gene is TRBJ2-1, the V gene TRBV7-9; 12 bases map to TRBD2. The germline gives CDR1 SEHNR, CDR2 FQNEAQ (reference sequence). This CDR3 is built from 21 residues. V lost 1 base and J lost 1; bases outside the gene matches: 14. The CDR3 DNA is TGTGCCAGCAGCTTAGTGCACCGACTAGCGGGGGACTCCTCGTCCTACAATGAGCAGTTCTTC. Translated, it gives CASSLVHRLAGDSSSYNEQFF. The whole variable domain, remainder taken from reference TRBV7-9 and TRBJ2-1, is DTGVSQNPRHKITKRGQNVTFRCDPISEHNRLYWYRQTLGQGPEFLTYFQNEAQLEKSRLLSDRFSAERPKGSFSTLEIQRTEQGDSAMYLCASSLVHRLAGDSSSYNEQFFGPGTRLTVL.

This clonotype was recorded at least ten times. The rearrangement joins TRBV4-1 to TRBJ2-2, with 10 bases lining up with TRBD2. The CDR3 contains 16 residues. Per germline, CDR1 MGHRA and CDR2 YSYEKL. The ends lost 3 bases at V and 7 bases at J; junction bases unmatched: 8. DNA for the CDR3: TGCGCCAGCAGCCAGAGCGGGGGGGCCGCGAACGGGGAGCTGTTTTTT. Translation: CASSQSGGAANGELFF.

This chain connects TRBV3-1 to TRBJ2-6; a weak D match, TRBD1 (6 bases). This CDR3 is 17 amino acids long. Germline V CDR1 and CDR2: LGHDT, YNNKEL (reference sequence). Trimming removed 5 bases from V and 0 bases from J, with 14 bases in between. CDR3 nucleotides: TGTGCCAGCAGCAAGGGACACCCCTCCTCTGGGGCCAACGTCCTGACTTTC. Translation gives CASSKGHPSSGANVLTF.

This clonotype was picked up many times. The CDR3 sequence is CASSSGNTEAFF. In DNA, the CDR3 is TGTGCCAGCAGCTCGGGGAACACTGAAGCTTTCTTT. V usage is TRBV5-6 and J usage is TRBJ1-1, with D unresolved. Germline V lookup: CDR1 SGHDT, CDR2 YYEEEE. Trimming shortened V by 3 bases and J by 1 base, and 4 bases separated the two germline ends. The CDR3 extends over 12 amino acids.

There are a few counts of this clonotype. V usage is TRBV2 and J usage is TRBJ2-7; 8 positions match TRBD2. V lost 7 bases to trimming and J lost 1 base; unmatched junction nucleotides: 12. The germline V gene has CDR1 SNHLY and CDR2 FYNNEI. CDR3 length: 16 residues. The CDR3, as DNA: TGTGCCAGCATCCCCCTCGGGGGGGGTTCGTCCTACGAGCAGTACTTC. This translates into CASIPLGGGSSYEQYF.

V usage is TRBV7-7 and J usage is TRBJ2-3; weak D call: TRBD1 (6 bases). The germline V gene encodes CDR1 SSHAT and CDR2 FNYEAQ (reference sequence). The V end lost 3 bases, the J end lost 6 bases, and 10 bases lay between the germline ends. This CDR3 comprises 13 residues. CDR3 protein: CASSFGQGDTQYF. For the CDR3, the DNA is TGTGCCAGCAGCTTTGGGCAGGGGGATACGCAGTATTTT.

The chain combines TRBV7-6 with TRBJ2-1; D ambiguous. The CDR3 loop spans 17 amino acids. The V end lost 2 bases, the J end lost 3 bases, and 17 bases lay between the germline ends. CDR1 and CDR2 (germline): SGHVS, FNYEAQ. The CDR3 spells CASSLQSSRFDYNEQFF. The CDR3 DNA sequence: TGTGCCAGCAGCTTACAATCGTCCAGGTTCGACTACAATGAGCAGTTCTTC.

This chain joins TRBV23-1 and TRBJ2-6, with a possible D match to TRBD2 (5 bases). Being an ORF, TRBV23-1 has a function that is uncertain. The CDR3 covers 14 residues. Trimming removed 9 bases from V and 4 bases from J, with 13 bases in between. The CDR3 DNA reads TGCGCCAGTTTAGGTACGGGAGGGGCCAACGTCCTGACTTTC. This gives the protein CASLGTGGANVLTF.

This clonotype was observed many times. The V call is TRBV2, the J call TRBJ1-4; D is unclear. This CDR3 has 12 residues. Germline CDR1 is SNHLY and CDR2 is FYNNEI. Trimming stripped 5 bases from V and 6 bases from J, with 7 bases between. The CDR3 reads CASSLLHEKLFF. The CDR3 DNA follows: TGTGCCAGCAGTCTGCTCCATGAAAAACTGTTTTTT.

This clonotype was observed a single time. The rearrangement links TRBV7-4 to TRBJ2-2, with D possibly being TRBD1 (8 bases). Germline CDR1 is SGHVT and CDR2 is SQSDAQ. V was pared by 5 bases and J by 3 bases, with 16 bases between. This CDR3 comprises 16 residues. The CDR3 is CASSLWTGRDTGELFF. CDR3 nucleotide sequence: TGTGCCAGCAGCCTGTGGACAGGGAGGGACACCGGGGAGCTGTTTTTT.

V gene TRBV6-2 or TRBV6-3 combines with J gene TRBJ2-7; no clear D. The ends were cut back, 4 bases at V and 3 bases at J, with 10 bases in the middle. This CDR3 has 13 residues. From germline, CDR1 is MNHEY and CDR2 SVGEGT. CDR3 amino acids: CASSWGSNYEQYF. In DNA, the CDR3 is TGTGCCAGCAGTTGGGGTAGCAACTACGAGCAGTACTTC.

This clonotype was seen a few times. CDR3 sequence: CASSYGGDSWLAGIKGENTGELFF. The CDR3 DNA is TGTGCCAGCAGTTACGGAGGGGACTCTTGGCTAGCGGGGATCAAAGGGGAGAACACCGGGGAGCTGTTTTTT. The rearrangement links TRBV28 to TRBJ2-2; 9 bases line up with TRBD2. This CDR3 is 24 amino acids long. Unmatched junction bases numbered 28, after V lost 4 bases and J lost 1 base. Germline values: CDR1 MDHEN, CDR2 SYDVKM.

The CDR3 protein is CASSITGSGTGELFF. CDR3 nucleotides: TGTGCCAGTAGTATAACAGGGAGCGGCACCGGGGAGCTGTTTTTT. The V call is TRBV19, the J call TRBJ2-2; D perhaps matches TRBD1 (6 bases). Trimming left V 2 bases short and J 4 bases short, with 11 bases between. This CDR3 spans 15 amino acids. Germline V gene sequence: CDR1 LNHDA, CDR2 SQIVND (reference sequence).

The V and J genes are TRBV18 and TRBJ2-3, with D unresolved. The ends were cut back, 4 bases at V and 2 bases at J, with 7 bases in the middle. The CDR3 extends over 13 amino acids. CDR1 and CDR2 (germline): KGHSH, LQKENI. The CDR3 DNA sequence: TGTGCCAGCTCACACGTGTACACAGATACGCAGTATTTT. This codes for CASSHVYTDTQYF. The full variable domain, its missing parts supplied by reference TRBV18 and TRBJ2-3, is NAGVMQNPRHLVRRRGQEARLRCSPMKGHSHVYWYRQLPEEGLKFMVYLQKENIIDESGMPKERFSAEFPKEGPSILRIQQVVRGDSAAYFCASSHVYTDTQYFGPGTRLTVL.

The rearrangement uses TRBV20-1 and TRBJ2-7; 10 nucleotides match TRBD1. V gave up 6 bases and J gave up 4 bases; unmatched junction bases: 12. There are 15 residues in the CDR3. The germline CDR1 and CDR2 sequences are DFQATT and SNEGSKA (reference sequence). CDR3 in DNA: TGCAGTGCGTCCGTGATGGGACAGGGGTTGTACGAGCAGTACTTC. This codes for CSASVMGQGLYEQYF.

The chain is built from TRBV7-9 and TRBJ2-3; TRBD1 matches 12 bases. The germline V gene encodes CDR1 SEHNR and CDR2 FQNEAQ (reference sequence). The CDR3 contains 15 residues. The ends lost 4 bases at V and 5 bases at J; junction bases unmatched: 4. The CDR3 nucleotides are TGTGCCAGCAGCTCGGGACAGGGGGCGGGAGATACGCAGTATTTT. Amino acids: CASSSGQGAGDTQYF.